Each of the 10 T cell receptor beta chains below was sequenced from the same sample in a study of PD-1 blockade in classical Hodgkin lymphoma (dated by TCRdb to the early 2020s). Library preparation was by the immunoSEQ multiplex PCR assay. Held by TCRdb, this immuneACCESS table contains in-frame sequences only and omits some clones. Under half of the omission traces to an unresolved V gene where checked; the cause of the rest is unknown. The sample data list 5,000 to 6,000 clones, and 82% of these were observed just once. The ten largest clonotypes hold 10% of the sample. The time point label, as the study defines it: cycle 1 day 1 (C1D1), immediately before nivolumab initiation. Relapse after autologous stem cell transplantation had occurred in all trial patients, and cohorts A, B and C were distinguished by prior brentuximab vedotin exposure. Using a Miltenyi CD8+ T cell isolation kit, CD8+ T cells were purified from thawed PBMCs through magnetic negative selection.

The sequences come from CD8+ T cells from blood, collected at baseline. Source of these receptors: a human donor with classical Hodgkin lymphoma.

CDR3 loop: CASSMAYRDRVPSGANVLTF. The CDR3 nucleotides are TGTGCCAGTAGTATGGCCTACCGGGACAGGGTCCCCTCTGGGGCCAACGTCCTGACTTTC. The chain couples TRBV19 to TRBJ2-6; TRBD1 matches at 9 bases. Looked up from germline, CDR1 is LNHDA and CDR2 is SQIVND (reference sequence). The CDR3 is 20 residues long. Trimming took 3 bases from V and 0 from J; bases not matched to a gene: 12.

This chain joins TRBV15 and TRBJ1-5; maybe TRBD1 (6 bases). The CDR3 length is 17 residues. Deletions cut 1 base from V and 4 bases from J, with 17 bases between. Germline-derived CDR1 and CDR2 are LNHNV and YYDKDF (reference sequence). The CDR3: CATSRGTRDTSNQPQHF. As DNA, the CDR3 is TGTGCCACCAGCAGAGGGACGAGGGACACCTCAAATCAGCCCCAGCATTTT.

Here the CDR3 reads CASSSRAGGPYNEQFF. The CDR3 nucleotides are TGTGCCAGCAGCTCAAGAGCGGGGGGGCCCTACAATGAGCAGTTCTTC. The chain has TRBV7-6 and TRBJ2-1; 10 nucleotides agree with TRBD2. The germline gives CDR1 SGHVS, CDR2 FNYEAQ. V was pared by 4 bases and J by 2 bases, with 5 bases of the junction left unmatched. The length of the CDR3 is 16 residues.

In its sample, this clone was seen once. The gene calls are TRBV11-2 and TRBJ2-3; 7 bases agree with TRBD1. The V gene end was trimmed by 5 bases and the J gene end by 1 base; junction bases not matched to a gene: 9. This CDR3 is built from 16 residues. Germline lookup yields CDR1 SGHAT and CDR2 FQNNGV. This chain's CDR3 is CASSHSKGAGTDTQYF. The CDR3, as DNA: TGTGCCAGCAGCCACTCCAAGGGGGCCGGCACAGATACGCAGTATTTT.

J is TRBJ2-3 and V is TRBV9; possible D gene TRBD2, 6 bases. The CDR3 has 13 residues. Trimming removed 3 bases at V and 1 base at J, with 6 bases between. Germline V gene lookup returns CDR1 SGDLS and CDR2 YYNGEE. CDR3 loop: CASSGGGTDTQYF. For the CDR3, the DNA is TGTGCCAGCAGCGGGGGGGGCACAGATACGCAGTATTTT.

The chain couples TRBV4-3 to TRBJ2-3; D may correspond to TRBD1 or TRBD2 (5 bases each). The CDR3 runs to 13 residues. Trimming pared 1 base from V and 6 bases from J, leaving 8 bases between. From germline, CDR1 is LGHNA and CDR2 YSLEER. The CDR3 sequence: CASSQGGVDTQYF. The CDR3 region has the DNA TGCGCCAGCAGCCAAGGAGGGGTTGATACGCAGTATTTT.

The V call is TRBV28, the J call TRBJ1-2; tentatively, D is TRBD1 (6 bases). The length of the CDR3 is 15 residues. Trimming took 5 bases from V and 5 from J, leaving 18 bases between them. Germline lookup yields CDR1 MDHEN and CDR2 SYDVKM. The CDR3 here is CASSPTPTGRYGYTF. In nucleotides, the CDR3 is TGTGCCAGCAGTCCCACTCCGACAGGTCGATATGGCTACACCTTC.

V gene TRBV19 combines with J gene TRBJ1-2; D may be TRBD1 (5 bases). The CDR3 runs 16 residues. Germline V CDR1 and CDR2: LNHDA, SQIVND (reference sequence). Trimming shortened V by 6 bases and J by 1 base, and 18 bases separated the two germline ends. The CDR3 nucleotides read TGTGCCAGTAGCGGGACTGTCAATCCCCATAACTATGGCTACACCTTC. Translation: CASSGTVNPHNYGYTF.

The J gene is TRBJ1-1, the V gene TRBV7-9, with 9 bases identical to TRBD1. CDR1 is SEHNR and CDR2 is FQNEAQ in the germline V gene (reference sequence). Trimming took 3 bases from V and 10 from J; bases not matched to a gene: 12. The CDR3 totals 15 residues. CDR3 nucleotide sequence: TGTGCCAGCAGCTTTAGTGGGGACAGGGAGGGTCGAGCTTTCTTT. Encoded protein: CASSFSGDREGRAFF.

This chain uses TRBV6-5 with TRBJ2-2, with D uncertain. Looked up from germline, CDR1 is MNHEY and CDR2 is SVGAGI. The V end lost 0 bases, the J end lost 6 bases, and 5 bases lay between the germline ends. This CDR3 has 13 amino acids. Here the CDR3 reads CASSYSGSGELFF. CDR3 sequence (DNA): TGTGCCAGCAGTTACTCGGGGTCCGGGGAGCTGTTTTTT.